What follows are 27 T cell receptor beta chains derived from one specimen sequenced in a study of shared clonotypes between healthy human individuals. Some clones are missing from TCRdb's copy, which holds only in-frame ones; the method was immunoSEQ multiplex PCR. This table has over 2 million clones, around 90% appearing once. Sequencing used naive CD4+ T cells from PBMCs. Subset described: CD45RA+ positively selected. Receptors were obtained from a man between 18 and 29 years old in good health. Some clones in this sample may be carry-over from other donors' samples.

V is TRBV7-8 and J is TRBJ1-1; the D gene is possibly TRBD1 (5 bases). The CDR3 loop spans 16 amino acids. Trimming stripped 4 bases from V and 3 bases from J, with 18 bases between. Germline V lookup: CDR1 SGHVS, CDR2 FQNEAQ. The CDR3 protein is CASSWGTEARDTEAFF. The CDR3 DNA follows: TGTGCCAGCAGCTGGGGGACCGAGGCGAGGGACACTGAAGCTTTCTTT.

The table lists this clone with a few counts. Other nucleotide sequences from this sample produce the same CDR3. The gene calls are TRBV2 and TRBJ1-4; 7 bases map to TRBD1. Germline CDR1 and CDR2: SNHLY and FYNNEI. The CDR3 loop spans 15 amino acids. Losses at the gene ends were 6 bases for V and 2 bases for J; bases not matched to a gene: 6. This CDR3 reads CASRRTGVTNEKLFF. The CDR3, as DNA: TGTGCCAGCAGGCGAACAGGGGTGACTAATGAAAAACTGTTTTTT.

The chain employs TRBV5-6 and TRBJ1-2; TRBD1 aligns across 9 bases. V shed 0 bases, J shed 5 bases, and the junction held 8 bases outside the gene matches. Germline-derived CDR1 and CDR2 are SGHDT and YYEEEE. The CDR3 is made up of 16 amino acids. The CDR3 loop reads CASSLVGDRVLYGYTF. CDR3 sequence (DNA): TGTGCCAGCAGCTTGGTTGGGGACAGGGTATTATATGGCTACACCTTC.

The chain couples TRBV4-3 to TRBJ2-3; 7 bases agree with TRBD2. V trimming: 3 bases; J trimming: 5 bases; junction bases outside the gene matches: 5. Germline V CDR1 and CDR2: LGHNA, YSLEER. CDR3 size: 14 residues. Here the CDR3 DNA reads TGCGCCAGCAGCCAGACTAGCTGGAAAGATACGCAGTATTTT. It specifies CASSQTSWKDTQYF.

The chain combines TRBV28 with TRBJ2-2, with unresolved D. Trimming removed 6 bases at V and 3 bases at J, with 14 bases between. The CDR3 runs to 15 residues. The germline gives CDR1 MDHEN, CDR2 SYDVKM. CDR3 sequence reads: CASRVGMVHTGELFF. As DNA, the CDR3 is TGTGCCAGCAGGGTGGGGATGGTGCACACCGGGGAGCTGTTTTTT.

The V and J genes are TRBV7-2 and TRBJ1-3; maybe TRBD1 (5 bases). Trimming cost V 5 bases and J 5 bases, with 16 bases left between them. This CDR3 spans 15 amino acids. Germline CDR1 SGHTA, CDR2 FQGNSA. The CDR3, as DNA: TGTGCCAGCAGCCCCTGGGACGGTCGCCGAAACACCATATATTTT. The encoded protein is CASSPWDGRRNTIYF. The entire variable domain, with the rest obtained from reference TRBV7-2 and TRBJ1-3, is as follows: GAGVSQSPSNKVTEKGKDVELRCDPISGHTALYWYRQSLGQGLEFLIYFQGNSAPDKSGLPSDRFSAERTGGSVSTLTIQRTQQEDSAVYLCASSPWDGRRNTIYFGEGSWLTVV.

The genes are TRBV28 and TRBJ2-7, with TRBD2 matching over 7 bases. CDR3 size: 15 residues. Germline V gives CDR1 MDHEN, CDR2 SYDVKM. J gave up 3 bases and V 3 bases, and 8 bases lay outside the gene matches. CDR3: CASSLVSAGYYEQYF. The CDR3 nucleotides read TGTGCCAGCAGTTTGGTGTCAGCGGGGTACTACGAGCAGTACTTC.

The chain combines TRBV13 with TRBJ2-7; a weak D match, TRBD1 (6 bases). Germline V gives CDR1 PRHDT, CDR2 FYEKMQ (reference sequence). The CDR3 runs to 17 residues. V shed 5 bases and J shed 6 bases, with 26 bases lying between them. For the CDR3, the DNA is TGTGCCAGCAGCCCAAGAAGAACAGGGACCTATGGGGTCGAGCAGTACTTC. Translating gives CASSPRRTGTYGVEQYF.

In its sample, this clone was seen once. The chain has TRBV28 and TRBJ1-1; D not certain. This CDR3 is 14 amino acids long. Germline-derived CDR1 and CDR2 are MDHEN and SYDVKM. V lost 2 bases, J lost 2 bases, and 9 bases lay in between. This CDR3 is CASSLRSYNTEAFF. For the CDR3, the DNA is TGTGCCAGCAGTTTAAGGTCTTACAACACTGAAGCTTTCTTT.

J is TRBJ2-1 and V is TRBV2, with D possibly matching TRBD2 (5 bases). CDR1 is SNHLY and CDR2 is FYNNEI in the germline V gene. The CDR3 has 13 amino acids. V was clipped by 7 bases and J by 10 bases, with 17 bases between them. The CDR3 DNA is TGTGCCAGCATCAAACGCCGGGGAGACGAGCAGTTCTTC. Its translation: CASIKRRGDEQFF.

This rearrangement joins TRBV21-1 to TRBJ2-3. TRBV21-1 is a documented pseudogene. The CDR3 is made up of 17 amino acids. CDR3 region: CASSKGEGLVRTDTQYF. The DNA for the CDR3 is TGTGCCAGCAGCAAAGGGGAAGGTCTTGTCCGGACAGATACGCAGTATTTT.

Of note for this clone: Different DNA sequences within this sample yield the same CDR3. The V call is TRBV20-1, the J call TRBJ2-7, with D unclear. CDR3 length equals 10 residues. Germline V lookup: CDR1 DFQATT, CDR2 SNEGSKA (reference sequence). V lost 5 bases, J lost 4 bases, and 6 bases lay in between. CDR3 region: CSAQSYEQYF. In nucleotides, the CDR3 is TGCAGTGCTCAAAGTTACGAGCAGTACTTC.

V is TRBV11-1 and J is TRBJ2-7; a possible D gene is TRBD2 (6 bases). The germline V gene has CDR1 SGHAT and CDR2 FQDESV (reference sequence). V was pared by 1 base and J by 4 bases, with 11 bases between. This CDR3 comprises 14 residues. The DNA for the CDR3 is TGTGCCAGCAGCTTAGGCTGGACTACTTACGAGCAGTACTTC. Its translation: CASSLGWTTYEQYF.

This chain joins TRBV27 and TRBJ2-2, with D possibly being TRBD2 (6 bases). V lost 5 bases and J lost 0, with 10 bases in between. There are 15 residues in the CDR3. CDR1 and CDR2 (germline): MNHEY, SMNVEV (reference sequence). The CDR3 sequence: CASSQKRANTGELFF. CDR3 coding DNA: TGTGCCAGCAGTCAAAAGCGGGCGAACACCGGGGAGCTGTTTTTT.

The chain has TRBV28 and TRBJ1-5; TRBD1 matches 9 bases. V shed 6 bases and J 2 bases; nucleotides not matched to a gene: 5. This CDR3 contains 15 residues. Germline values: CDR1 MDHEN, CDR2 SYDVKM. CDR3 region: CASSLQGARNQPQHF. Written as DNA, the CDR3 is TGTGCCAGCAGCCTACAGGGGGCTCGCAATCAGCCCCAGCATTTT.

This sequence joins TRBV6-5 and TRBJ1-2; the match to TRBD1 covers 9 bases. Per the germline V gene, CDR1 is MNHEY and CDR2 is SVGAGI. The CDR3 contains 14 residues. The V and J ends lost 4 bases and 4 bases, in that order; junction bases with no gene match: 4. CDR3 in amino acids: CASSWGQGSYGYTF. The DNA of the CDR3 is TGTGCCAGCAGTTGGGGACAGGGAAGCTATGGCTACACCTTC.

The chain combines TRBV6-1 with TRBJ2-5, with TRBD1 as a possible D gene (7 bases). Germline assignment: CDR1 MNHNS and CDR2 SASEGT. V shed 6 bases and J shed 5 bases, with 19 bases lying between them. This CDR3 comprises 15 residues. The chain's CDR3 is CASRWTGTDYETQYF. The CDR3 DNA reads as TGTGCCAGCAGATGGACAGGAACGGACTACGAGACCCAGTACTTC.

The chain recombines TRBV7-2 with TRBJ2-5; D not certain. CDR3 length: 14 amino acids. The germline gives CDR1 SGHTA, CDR2 FQGNSA. The germline V and J ends were trimmed by 1 base and 5 bases, with 11 bases remaining between them. For the CDR3, the DNA is TGTGCCAGCAGCTTAGGCAGAATGGGGGAGACCCAGTACTTC. It yields the protein CASSLGRMGETQYF.

The V gene is TRBV5-1, the J gene TRBJ2-7, with unresolved D. Germline lookup yields CDR1 SGHRS and CDR2 YFSETQ. Trimming removed 4 bases from V and 4 bases from J, with 12 bases in between. CDR3 length: 13 residues. Here the CDR3 DNA reads TGCGCCAGCAGCATAAACGGGCCATACGAGCAGTACTTC. As protein: CASSINGPYEQYF.

The gene calls are TRBV5-1 and TRBJ1-4, with D perhaps TRBD1 (6 bases). The V gene's germline CDR1 is SGHRS and CDR2 YFSETQ. V shed 3 bases and J shed 7 bases, with 13 bases lying between them. The CDR3 is 14 amino acids. In nucleotides, the CDR3 is TGCGCCAGCAGCTCAGGGGTGGGGTTTGAAAAACTGTTTTTT. This codes for CASSSGVGFEKLFF.

The chain joins TRBV6-1 to TRBJ2-3; 9 nucleotides align to TRBD1. Germline V gene lookup returns CDR1 MNHNS and CDR2 SASEGT. The CDR3 loop spans 15 amino acids. V lost 5 bases and J lost 3; bases outside the gene matches: 6. The CDR3 protein is CASSTGGSGTDTQYF. In nucleotides, the CDR3 is TGTGCCAGCAGTACAGGGGGCTCGGGTACAGATACGCAGTATTTT.

This clone was observed once. V and J are TRBV5-4 and TRBJ1-4; 7 positions agree with TRBD1. Germline V gene sequence: CDR1 SGHNT, CDR2 YYREEE (reference sequence). The CDR3 runs to 14 residues. Losses at the gene ends were 5 bases for V and 7 bases for J; bases not matched to a gene: 8. The CDR3 DNA follows: TGTGCCAGCAGGCCGGGACAGCGAGGTGAAAAACTGTTTTTT. Protein sequence: CASRPGQRGEKLFF.

V and J are TRBV7-8 and TRBJ2-7; TRBD2 aligns across 12 bases. The V gene's germline CDR1 is SGHVS and CDR2 FQNEAQ. There are 16 residues in the CDR3. J gave up 3 bases and V 5 bases, and 8 bases lay outside the gene matches. For the CDR3, the DNA is TGTGCCAGCAGCATAACCCGGACTAGCGGGGTCTACGAGCAGTACTTC. This codes for CASSITRTSGVYEQYF.

The chain combines TRBV5-1 with TRBJ2-7; 9 positions match TRBD2. This CDR3 is 17 amino acids long. Germline V gene lookup returns CDR1 SGHRS and CDR2 YFSETQ. Germline trimming cut 0 bases from V and 1 base from J; bases unmatched to any gene: 8. The CDR3 nucleotides read TGCGCCAGCAGCTTGGCGGTAGCGGGAGCCTTTTCCTACGAGCAGTACTTC. This encodes CASSLAVAGAFSYEQYF.

The chain links TRBV11-2 to TRBJ2-5, with D perhaps TRBD1 (5 bases). The CDR3 is 14 amino acids. Trimming shortened V by 0 bases and J by 5 bases, and 10 bases separated the two germline ends. Germline V gene sequence: CDR1 SGHAT, CDR2 FQNNGV. CDR3: CASSLDPGRETQYF. CDR3 in DNA: TGTGCCAGCAGCTTAGATCCAGGGCGGGAGACCCAGTACTTC. Complete variable domain (other parts from reference TRBV11-2 and TRBJ2-5): EAGVAQSPRYKIIEKRQSVAFWCNPISGHATLYWYQQILGQGPKLLIQFQNNGVVDDSQLPKDRFSAERLKGVDSTLKIQPAKLEDSAVYLCASSLDPGRETQYFGPGTRLLVL.

The chain uses TRBV4-2 and TRBJ2-1; no clear D gene. The germline V and J ends were trimmed by 4 bases and 5 bases, with 12 bases remaining between them. In germline, CDR1 is LGHNA, CDR2 YNFKEQ. The CDR3 contains 14 residues. CDR3 nucleotide sequence: TGTGCCAGCAGCCCCAGGACGACGAACAATGAGCAGTTCTTC. This gives the protein CASSPRTTNNEQFF.

The rearrangement joins TRBV19 to TRBJ2-3; D unclear. Germline loops: CDR1 LNHDA, CDR2 SQIVND (reference sequence). Trimming stripped 6 bases from V and 3 bases from J, with 10 bases between. CDR3 length: 13 amino acids. CDR3 region: CASRLVPTDTQYF. The DNA of the CDR3 is TGTGCCAGTAGGCTTGTTCCTACAGATACGCAGTATTTT.